A selection of T cell receptor beta chains follows, all from one sample in a study of control samples from healthy donors and cancer patients. Only in-frame clones appear in the TCRdb table, and some are missing; sequencing was by immunoSEQ multiplex PCR. The sample lists 100,000 to 150,000 clones, around nine tenths occurring once. What was sequenced was blood. The receptors stem from a man aged 40-49 years in good health. Both conserved end residues are trimmed from each CDR3.

j_call	v_call	cdr3_aa
TRBJ2-7	TRBV19	ASSIGTGGYEQY
TRBJ2-1	TRBV11-2	ASSPRLAGGKSRQF
TRBJ1-6	TRBV2	ASSDGRSSPLH
TRBJ1-3	TRBV30	AWQEGGNTIY
TRBJ1-6	TRBV11-2	ASSSGPSPLH
TRBJ2-3	TRBV7-9	ASSSRTSGGFSADTQY
TRBJ2-1	TRBV15	ATGTSYNEQF
TRBJ1-5	TRBV27	ASSPLGGVQPQH
TRBJ1-1	TRBV5-1	ASSLQGPWNTEAF
TRBJ1-4	TRBV27	ASSLSGQVATNEKLF
TRBJ2-3	TRBV7-3	ASRSTRAGTDTQY
TRBJ2-5	TRBV10-3	ASRGLAGGPNQETQY
TRBJ1-2	TRBV27	ASNLKPGQGGYT
TRBJ1-2	TRBV3-1/TRBV3-2	ASSQGAANYGYT
TRBJ1-6	TRBV5-1	ASSLGDGSYNSPLH
TRBJ2-3	TRBV11-2	ASSFRLAGGTDTQY
TRBJ1-1	TRBV18	ASSPQGLNTEAF
TRBJ2-5	TRBV15	ATSRSAQETQY
TRBJ1-4	TRBV2	ASGGGTNEKLF
TRBJ2-3	TRBV6-2/TRBV6-3	ASSPSSTVVSQY
TRBJ1-1	TRBV11-2	ASSWTGGYSMNTEAF
TRBJ2-3	TRBV19	ASSMQGGASDTQY
TRBJ1-4	TRBV10-2	ASSDPGSEKLF
TRBJ2-3	TRBV4-2	ASSQDGTDTQY
TRBJ2-6	TRBV9	ASSLTSGANVLT
TRBJ1-6	TRBV10-3	AIRSSQGEGSPLH
TRBJ1-2	TRBV6-5	ASSYAEGWSGYT
TRBJ2-1	TRBV5-1	ASSSPRSERRGEQF
TRBJ1-4	TRBV4-1	ASNPGQSKTNEKLF
TRBJ1-6	TRBV12-3/TRBV12-4	ASSNFGDSPLH
TRBJ1-2	TRBV11-2	ASSLDTDRYYGYT
TRBJ2-7	TRBV5-1	ASSIAGTTEQY
TRBJ1-2	TRBV11-2	ASSVFQPRYGYT
TRBJ1-3	TRBV29-1	SVEGRGQGDFSGNTIY
TRBJ2-7	TRBV5-4	ASSKSTSGGGEQY
TRBJ2-3	TRBV2	ASRTSTSPARDTDTQY
TRBJ1-2	TRBV5-4	ASSLLGEIYGYT
TRBJ2-3	TRBV5-4	ASSLTGSTDTQY
TRBJ1-2	TRBV12-3/TRBV12-4	ASQGRGVSVHT
TRBJ1-4	TRBV18	ASSPGAQEKLF
TRBJ2-2	TRBV27	ASSRRLGNPNTGELF
TRBJ2-1	TRBV6-5	AGSPGTSGVGEQF
TRBJ1-4	TRBV5-1	ASSTDRVGTNEKLF
TRBJ1-5	TRBV6-4	ASNEGRDRGHSGNQPQH
TRBJ1-1	TRBV7-9	ASSRTDRNTEAF
TRBJ2-7	TRBV27	ASSLSGTAPFEQY
TRBJ2-7	TRBV5-1	ASSFYGETYEQY
TRBJ2-3	TRBV27	ASSVLAGGSTDTQY
TRBJ1-5	TRBV12-3/TRBV12-4	ATRRMGQPQH
TRBJ1-1	TRBV28	ASSRRTGSRAF
TRBJ1-1	TRBV6-6	ASSYSRGDGGAEAF
TRBJ1-1	TRBV12-3/TRBV12-4	ASSFFTEAF
TRBJ1-1	TRBV29-1	SATQAMNTEAF
TRBJ2-7	TRBV4-2	ASSQAEGSSYEQY
TRBJ1-1	TRBV19	ASRAGVTEAF
TRBJ2-1	TRBV7-9	ASTLRGGEQF
TRBJ1-1	TRBV5-4	ASSWGDRSDTEAF
TRBJ1-1	TRBV5-1	ASSRQVGGRDTEAF